This T cell receptor beta chain was profiled in a study of blood T cell repertoires in COVID-19. Looking at the study overall: Acute and convalescent COVID-19 samples came from the United States, Italy and Spain. T cells, B-cell-depleted T cells, or PBMCs provided the cDNA or gDNA that served as material.

Per the study methods: Nucleated cell counts were estimated from reference gene primer amplification. TCRdb's table, derived via immunoSEQ multiplex PCR, lists solely in-frame clones and lacks some. The V and J calls and clone size were taken over from that table, and D and trimming were inferred from the DNA. The sample holds approximately 100,000 clones, approximately 92% seen once. V shed 6 bases and J shed 6 bases, with 13 bases lying between them. The CDR3 is 13 amino acids. Germline V gives CDR1 MNHEY, CDR2 SVGAGI. Sequencing was performed on peripheral blood. The gene calls are TRBV6-5 and TRBJ2-3; tentative D call: TRBD2 (5 bases). The TCR was taken from a man in his forties or fifties with active COVID-19. Written as DNA, the CDR3 is TGTGCCAGCAGACACAGCGGTTCCGATACGCAGTATTTT. This sequence encodes CASRHSGSDTQYF.